This T cell receptor beta chain was observed in a study of cytomegalovirus exposure and HLA in healthy donors. Study-wide background: Inside one of the first data releases sat around 80 million unique TCRs taken from HLA-typed donors. Overall study findings and caveats: In a later analysis, TCR beta V- and J-gene trimming was associated with a missense DCLRE1C variant.

The trim removed 3 bases at V and 14 bases at J, leaving 4 bases unmatched. Germline values: CDR1 MDHEN, CDR2 SYDVKM. This CDR3 contains 11 residues. Worth noting for this clone: Its antigen is unidentified.

PCR involved 60 Vbeta and 13 Jbeta primers. Assay used: immunoSEQ multiplex PCR; TCRdb lists only in-frame clones, some missing. The data hold about 130,000 clones, with around 79% observed a single time. Sequencing used PBMCs. The chain joins TRBV28 to TRBJ2-1; the match to TRBD2 covers 7 bases. This sequence originates from a male donor in good health and CMV-seronegative. The CDR3 loop is CASSLSGDKFF. CDR3 bases: TGTGCCAGCAGTTTGAGCGGGGATAAGTTCTTC.